The 2 T cell receptor beta chains in this list originate from one sample, sequenced in a study of T cell responses to AZD1222 COVID-19 vaccine. TCRdb's table, derived via immunoSEQ multiplex PCR, lists solely in-frame clones and lacks some. The sample consists of more than 80,000 clones, around 90% of them appearing once. The sequences come from peripheral blood, collected 28 days after the second AZD1222 dose. These receptors originate from an adult who received the AZD1222 COVID-19 vaccine.

A remark on this clone: The conserved final phenylalanine or tryptophan is absent from the CDR3, which likely points to a read error. No DNA is shown, since the ends of the CDR3 on it are uncertain; the CDR3 is the one TCRdb lists. The V call is TRBV30, the J call TRBJ2-7; the D call of TRBD2 is as the table states it, not checked on the DNA. Counting both end residues, the CDR3 totals 12 amino acids. CDR1 is GTSNPN and CDR2 is SVGIG in the germline V gene (reference sequence). CDR3 region: CAWSVPPGGLRL.

The chain recombines TRBV19 with TRBJ1-5, with D unclear. Germline CDR1 LNHDA, CDR2 SQIVND (reference sequence). The germline V and J ends were trimmed by 4 bases and 8 bases, with 18 bases remaining between them. The CDR3 has 15 amino acids. The CDR3 DNA follows: TGTGCCAGTAGTAACATTTGGGGAGATTTGGAGCCCCAGCATTTT. It codes for CASSNIWGDLEPQHF.